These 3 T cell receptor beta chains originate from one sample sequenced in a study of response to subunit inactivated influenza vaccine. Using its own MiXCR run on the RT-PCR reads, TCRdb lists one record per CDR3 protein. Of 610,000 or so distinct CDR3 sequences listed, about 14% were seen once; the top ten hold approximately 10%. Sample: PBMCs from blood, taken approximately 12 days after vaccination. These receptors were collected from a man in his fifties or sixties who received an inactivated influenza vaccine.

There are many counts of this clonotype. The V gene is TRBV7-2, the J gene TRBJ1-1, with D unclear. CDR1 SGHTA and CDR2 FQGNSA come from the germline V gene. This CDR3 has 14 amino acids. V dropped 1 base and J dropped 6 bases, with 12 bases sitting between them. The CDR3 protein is CASSLDLWRPEAFF. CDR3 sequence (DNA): TGTGCCAGCAGCTTAGATCTTTGGCGTCCTGAAGCTTTCTTT.

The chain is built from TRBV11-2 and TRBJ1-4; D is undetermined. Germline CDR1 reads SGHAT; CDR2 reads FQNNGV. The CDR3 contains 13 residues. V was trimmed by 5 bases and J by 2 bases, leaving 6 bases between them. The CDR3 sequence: CASSASTNEKLFF. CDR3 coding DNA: TGTGCCAGCAGCGCCAGTACTAATGAAAAACTGTTTTTT.

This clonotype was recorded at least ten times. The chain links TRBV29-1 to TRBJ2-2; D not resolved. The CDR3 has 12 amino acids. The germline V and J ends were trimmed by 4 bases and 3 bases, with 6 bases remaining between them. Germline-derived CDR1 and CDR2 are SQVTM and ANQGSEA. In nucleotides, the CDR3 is TGCAGCGTTGGCCTGCACACCGGGGAGCTGTTTTTT. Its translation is CSVGLHTGELFF.